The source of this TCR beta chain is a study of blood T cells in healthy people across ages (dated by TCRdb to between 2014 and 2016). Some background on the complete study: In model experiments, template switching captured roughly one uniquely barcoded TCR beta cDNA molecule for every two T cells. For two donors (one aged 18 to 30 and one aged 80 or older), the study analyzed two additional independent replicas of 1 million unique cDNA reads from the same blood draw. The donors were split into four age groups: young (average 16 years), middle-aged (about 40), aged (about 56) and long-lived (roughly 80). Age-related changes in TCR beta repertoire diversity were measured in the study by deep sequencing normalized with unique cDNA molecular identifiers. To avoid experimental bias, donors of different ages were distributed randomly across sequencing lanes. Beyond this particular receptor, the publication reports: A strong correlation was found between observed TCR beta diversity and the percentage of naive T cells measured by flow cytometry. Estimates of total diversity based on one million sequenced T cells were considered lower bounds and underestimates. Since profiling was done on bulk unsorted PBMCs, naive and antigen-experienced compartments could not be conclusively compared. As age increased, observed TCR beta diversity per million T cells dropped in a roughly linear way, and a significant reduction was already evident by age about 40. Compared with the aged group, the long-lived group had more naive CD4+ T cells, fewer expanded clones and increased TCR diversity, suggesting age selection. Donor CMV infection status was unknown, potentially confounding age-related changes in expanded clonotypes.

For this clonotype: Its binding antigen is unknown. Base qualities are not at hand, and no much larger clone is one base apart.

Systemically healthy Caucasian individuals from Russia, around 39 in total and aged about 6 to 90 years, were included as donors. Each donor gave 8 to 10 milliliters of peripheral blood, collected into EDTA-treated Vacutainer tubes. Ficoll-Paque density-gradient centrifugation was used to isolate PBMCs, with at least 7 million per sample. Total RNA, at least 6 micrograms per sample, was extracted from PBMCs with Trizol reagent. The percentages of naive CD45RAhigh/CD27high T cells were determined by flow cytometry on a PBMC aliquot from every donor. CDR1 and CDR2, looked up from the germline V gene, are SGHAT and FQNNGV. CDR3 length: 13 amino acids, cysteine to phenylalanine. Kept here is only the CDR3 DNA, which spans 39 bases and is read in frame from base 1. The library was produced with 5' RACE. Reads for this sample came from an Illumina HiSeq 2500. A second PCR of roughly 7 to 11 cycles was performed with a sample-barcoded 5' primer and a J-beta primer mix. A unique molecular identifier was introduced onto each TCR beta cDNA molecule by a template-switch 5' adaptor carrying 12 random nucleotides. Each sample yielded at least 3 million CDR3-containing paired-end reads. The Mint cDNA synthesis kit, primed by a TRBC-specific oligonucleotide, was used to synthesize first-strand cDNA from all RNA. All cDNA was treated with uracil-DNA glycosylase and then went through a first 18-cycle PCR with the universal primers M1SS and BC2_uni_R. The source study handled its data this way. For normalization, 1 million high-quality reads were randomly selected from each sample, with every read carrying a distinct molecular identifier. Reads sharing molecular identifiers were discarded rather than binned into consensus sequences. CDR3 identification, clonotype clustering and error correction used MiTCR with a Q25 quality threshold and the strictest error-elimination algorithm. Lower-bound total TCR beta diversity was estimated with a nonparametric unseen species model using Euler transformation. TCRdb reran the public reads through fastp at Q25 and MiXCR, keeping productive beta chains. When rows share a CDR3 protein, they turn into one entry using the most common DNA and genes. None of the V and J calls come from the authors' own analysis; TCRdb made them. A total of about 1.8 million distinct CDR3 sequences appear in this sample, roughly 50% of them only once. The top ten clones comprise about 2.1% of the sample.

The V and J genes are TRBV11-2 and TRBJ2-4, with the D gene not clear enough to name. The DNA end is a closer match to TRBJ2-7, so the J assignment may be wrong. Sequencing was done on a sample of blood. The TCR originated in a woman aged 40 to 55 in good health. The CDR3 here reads CASSFSGQYEQYF. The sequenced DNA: TGTGCCAGCAGTTTTAGTGGGCAATACGAGCAGTACTTC.